A single sample gave rise to the 26 T cell receptor beta chains below, sequenced in a study of shared clonotypes between healthy human individuals. Naive CD8 cells comprised CD45RO-negative, CCR7-positively selected cells, excluding terminally differentiated effector memory CD45RA+ cells. This table comes from immunoSEQ multiplex PCR, and its TCRdb copy is limited to in-frame clones, with some not included. The sample lists 1.5 million to 2.5 million clones, about 95% occurring once. Specimen: naive CD8+ T cells sorted from blood. All receptors derive from a man younger than 35 in good health.

Notes on this clone: Other DNA sequences in the same sample also yield this CDR3. The chain joins TRBV6-6 to TRBJ2-5, with D uncertain. Per germline, CDR1 MNHNY and CDR2 SVGAGI (reference sequence). Trimming left V 6 bases short and J 1 base short, with 9 bases between. The CDR3 is 13 residues long. The CDR3 DNA sequence: TGTGCCAGCAGAGAGGAGTCCCAAGAGACCCAGTACTTC. Its translation is CASREESQETQYF.

This clone was detected once. This chain connects TRBV5-1 to TRBJ1-1; TRBD1 agrees at 7 bases. With 4 bases clipped from V and 3 bases from J, the junction kept 12 bases outside the gene matches. Germline V CDR1 and CDR2: SGHRS, YFSETQ. CDR3 length equals 16 residues. The CDR3 DNA is TGCGCCAGCAGCCCAAGACAGGGAGGGGTTGACACTGAAGCTTTCTTT. It is translated as CASSPRQGGVDTEAFF.

The J gene is TRBJ2-1, the V gene TRBV6-5, with D possibly being TRBD1 (6 bases). The CDR3 covers 15 residues. Germline values: CDR1 MNHEY, CDR2 SVGAGI. With 7 bases removed from V and 0 bases from J, the gap between germline ends came to 13 bases. CDR3 coding DNA: TGTGCCAGCAAAGGGACATTGAGCTCCTACAATGAGCAGTTCTTC. Amino acids: CASKGTLSSYNEQFF.

V and J are TRBV2 and TRBJ2-7; D could derive from TRBD1 or TRBD2 (5 bases each). CDR1 and CDR2 (germline): SNHLY, FYNNEI. Trimming pared 6 bases from V and 0 bases from J, leaving 12 bases between. The CDR3 length is 14 residues. Here the CDR3 reads CASSLGRSSYEQYF. CDR3 bases: TGTGCCAGCAGCTTGGGACGGAGCTCCTACGAGCAGTACTTC.

V is TRBV4-3 and J is TRBJ2-3; unclear D gene. The CDR3 totals 16 residues. Germline loops: CDR1 LGHNA, CDR2 YSLEER. Trimming took 1 base from V and 2 from J, leaving 13 bases between them. The CDR3 nucleotides are TGCGCCAGCAGCCAAGGGTGGAGTGCAATCACAGATACGCAGTATTTT. It is translated as CASSQGWSAITDTQYF.

The rearrangement uses TRBV4-1 and TRBJ2-1; weak D call: TRBD2 (5 bases). V shed 3 bases and J shed 2 bases, with 11 bases lying between them. This CDR3 has 15 residues. Germline loops: CDR1 MGHRA, CDR2 YSYEKL. The CDR3 sequence: CASSQAGLTYNEQFF. The CDR3 nucleotides are TGCGCCAGCAGCCAGGCTGGACTTACCTACAATGAGCAGTTCTTC.

The chain recombines TRBV11-2 with TRBJ1-2; D ambiguous. Trimming took 0 bases from V and 4 from J, leaving 9 bases between them. Germline values: CDR1 SGHAT, CDR2 FQNNGV. The CDR3 spans 14 residues. The CDR3 loop is CASSLDTGSYGYTF. The CDR3 bases are TGTGCCAGCAGCTTAGATACGGGGAGCTATGGCTACACCTTC.

The chain links TRBV4-3 to TRBJ2-1, with 16 bases aligning to TRBD2. V was clipped by 0 bases and J by 7 bases; unmatched bases: 6. The length of the CDR3 is 18 residues. Germline V gene lookup returns CDR1 LGHNA and CDR2 YSLEER. In DNA form, the CDR3 reads TGCGCCAGCAGCCAAGACTCGGGACTAGCGGGAGGGGGGAATGAGCAGTTCTTC. Protein product: CASSQDSGLAGGGNEQFF.

The V gene is TRBV28, the J gene TRBJ2-5, with D possibly being TRBD1 (6 bases). The germline V gene has CDR1 MDHEN and CDR2 SYDVKM. V gave up 5 bases and J gave up 1 base, with 8 bases separating them. This CDR3 has 13 amino acids. CDR3 sequence reads: CASSDRLQETQYF. In DNA, the CDR3 is TGTGCCAGCAGTGACAGGCTCCAAGAGACCCAGTACTTC.

The chain joins TRBV4-1 to TRBJ1-1; unclear D gene. Germline CDR1 MGHRA, CDR2 YSYEKL. V gave up 0 bases and J gave up 5 bases, with 7 bases separating them. The CDR3 contains 13 residues. CDR3 bases: TGCGCCAGCAGCCAAGAAGGACGGACTGAAGCTTTCTTT. It translates to CASSQEGRTEAFF.

V and J are TRBV16 and TRBJ2-7, with D perhaps TRBD1 (6 bases). V gave up 4 bases and J gave up 3 bases, with 16 bases separating them. This CDR3 comprises 15 residues. The germline CDR1 and CDR2 sequences are KGHSY and FQNENV. The CDR3 loop is CASSPSGDHYYEQYF. For the CDR3, the DNA is TGTGCCAGCAGCCCTTCAGGGGACCACTACTACGAGCAGTACTTC.

Turning to this clone: Other DNA sequences in this sample translate to the same CDR3. The J gene is TRBJ2-2, the V gene TRBV13; D remains unclear. Trimming pared 1 base from V and 5 bases from J, leaving 5 bases between. This CDR3 is built from 13 residues. Germline CDR1 PRHDT, CDR2 FYEKMQ (reference sequence). CDR3 coding DNA: TGTGCCAGCAGCTTAGAAGGGACCGGGGAGCTGTTTTTT. It codes for CASSLEGTGELFF.

This chain connects TRBV5-6 to TRBJ2-7, with a possible D match to TRBD2 (7 bases). The V gene's germline CDR1 is SGHDT and CDR2 YYEEEE. The CDR3 length is 16 residues. Trimming removed 0 bases from V and 2 bases from J, with 15 bases in between. The CDR3 DNA follows: TGTGCCAGCAGCTTGGGGCTGGGGGAGGGGGCCTACGAGCAGTACTTC. Protein product: CASSLGLGEGAYEQYF. The full variable domain, in which reference TRBV5-6 and TRBJ2-7 provide the parts outside the CDR3, is DAGVTQSPTHLIKTRGQQVTLRCSPKSGHDTVSWYQQALGQGPQFIFQYYEEEERQRGNFPDRFSGHQFPNYSSELNVNALLLGDSALYLCASSLGLGEGAYEQYFGPGTRLTVT.

Notes on this clone: Other DNA sequences in this sample translate to the same CDR3. V gene TRBV5-6 combines with J gene TRBJ2-5, with D maybe TRBD2 (5 bases). Germline V lookup: CDR1 SGHDT, CDR2 YYEEEE. This CDR3 has 13 amino acids. Trimming removed 0 bases at V and 4 bases at J, with 7 bases between. CDR3 DNA sequence: TGTGCCAGCAGCTTGGGAGGGAGAGAGACCCAGTACTTC. Its translation is CASSLGGRETQYF.

CDR3 sequence reads: CASSLAGTGGLPSSYNEQFF. The CDR3 DNA reads as TGTGCCAGCAGCTTGGCCGGGACAGGGGGACTTCCTAGCTCCTACAATGAGCAGTTCTTC. The chain has TRBV7-8 and TRBJ2-1, with 11 bases lining up with TRBD1. The germline CDR1 and CDR2 sequences are SGHVS and FQNEAQ. V was pared by 3 bases and J by 0 bases, with 13 bases of the junction left unmatched. This CDR3 spans 20 amino acids.

The chain carries TRBV5-4 and TRBJ2-1; a weak D match, TRBD2 (6 bases). The CDR3 consists of 15 residues. Germline V gene lookup returns CDR1 SGHNT and CDR2 YYREEE (reference sequence). Trimming left V 0 bases short and J 7 bases short, with 14 bases between. The DNA for the CDR3 is TGTGCCAGCAGCTTGGGGGAGGCGAGTCGGAATGAGCAGTTCTTC. Translating gives CASSLGEASRNEQFF.

This clone has more than one count but fewer than ten. The J gene is TRBJ1-1, the V gene TRBV2; D gene unclear. Trimming removed 11 bases from V and 0 bases from J, with 13 bases in between. This CDR3 spans 13 amino acids. Germline CDR1 is SNHLY and CDR2 is FYNNEI. Written as DNA, the CDR3 is TGTGCCTGCACGGGCGGGGTGAACACTGAAGCTTTCTTT. Residues: CACTGGVNTEAFF.

In regard to this clone: Other DNA variants within this sample encode the same CDR3. J is TRBJ1-5 and V is TRBV29-1; D perhaps matches TRBD1 (6 bases). This CDR3 region has 13 residues. The V end lost 3 bases, the J end lost 6 bases, and 12 bases lay between the germline ends. Germline V gene lookup returns CDR1 SQVTM and CDR2 ANQGSEA. This CDR3 is CSVEGGAGQPQHF. The CDR3 DNA sequence: TGCAGCGTTGAGGGGGGGGCGGGTCAGCCCCAGCATTTT.

CDR3 coding DNA: TGTGCCAGCAGCCTCCGAAGTGGCCCGATCGCCGAGCAGTACTTC. Translation: CASSLRSGPIAEQYF. The V gene is TRBV5-6, the J gene TRBJ2-7, with D hard to call. Germline loops: CDR1 SGHDT, CDR2 YYEEEE. The CDR3 covers 15 residues. V lost 4 bases, J lost 6 bases, and 20 bases lay in between.

This sequence joins TRBV9 and TRBJ2-7; 13 bases fit TRBD2. V lost 3 bases, J lost 5 bases, and 5 bases stayed unmatched. CDR1 is SGDLS, CDR2 YYNGEE, per germline. The CDR3 has 15 amino acids. The DNA of the CDR3 is TGTGCCAGCAGCGAGGGGACTAGCGGGATGGACGAGCAGTACTTC. The encoded protein is CASSEGTSGMDEQYF.

This clone was seen more than once but under ten times. The chain links TRBV7-2 to TRBJ2-7; D unclear. The germline V gene has CDR1 SGHTA and CDR2 FQGNSA. The ends were cut back, 0 bases at V and 0 bases at J, with 9 bases in the middle. This CDR3 has 15 residues. The CDR3 DNA reads as TGTGCCAGCAGCTTAGCGCTAGAAAACTCCTACGAGCAGTACTTC. This codes for CASSLALENSYEQYF.

About this clone itself: Other DNA sequences in the sample encode the same CDR3. This chain connects TRBV11-2 to TRBJ2-7; D is unclear. CDR1 and CDR2 from the germline V gene are SGHAT and FQNNGV. V was trimmed by 0 bases and J by 2 bases, leaving 2 bases between them. The CDR3 length is 12 residues. Written as DNA, the CDR3 is TGTGCCAGCAGCTTAGACACCTACGAGCAGTACTTC. Translation gives CASSLDTYEQYF.

There are a few counts of this clone. The rearrangement uses TRBV5-4 and TRBJ1-6; 7 positions match TRBD1. The CDR3 is 15 amino acids. V was clipped by 2 bases and J by 3 bases; unmatched bases: 2. CDR1 and CDR2 from the germline V gene are SGHNT and YYREEE (reference sequence). The DNA of the CDR3 is TGTGCCAGCAGCTTAGGACAGGACTATAATTCACCCCTCCACTTT. Translation: CASSLGQDYNSPLHF.

V gene TRBV27 combines with J gene TRBJ1-1; D perhaps matches TRBD1 (6 bases). This CDR3 comprises 13 residues. Trimming took off 6 bases at V and 3 bases at J, with 11 bases between the two ends. CDR1 and CDR2 (germline): MNHEY, SMNVEV (reference sequence). The DNA for the CDR3 is TGTGCCAGCAGCACAACAGGGCACACTGAAGCTTTCTTT. Translation gives CASSTTGHTEAFF.

V gene TRBV7-8 combines with J gene TRBJ2-7; 7 bases agree with TRBD1. The V segment lost 1 base and the J segment 1 base; nucleotides outside the gene matches: 7. The CDR3 contains 16 residues. Germline V gene lookup returns CDR1 SGHVS and CDR2 FQNEAQ. DNA of the CDR3: TGTGCCAGCAGCTTAGGTCTCCCGGGACAGTCCTACGAGCAGTACTTC. Translating gives CASSLGLPGQSYEQYF.

This rearrangement joins TRBV6-6 to TRBJ2-3, with a weak D call TRBD2 (6 bases). CDR3 length equals 16 residues. V was pared by 1 base and J by 0 bases, with 11 bases between. Looked up from germline, CDR1 is MNHNY and CDR2 is SVGAGI (reference sequence). In DNA form, the CDR3 reads TGTGCCAGCAGTTACTTTAGCGGTACTAGCACAGATACGCAGTATTTT. Its translation: CASSYFSGTSTDTQYF.